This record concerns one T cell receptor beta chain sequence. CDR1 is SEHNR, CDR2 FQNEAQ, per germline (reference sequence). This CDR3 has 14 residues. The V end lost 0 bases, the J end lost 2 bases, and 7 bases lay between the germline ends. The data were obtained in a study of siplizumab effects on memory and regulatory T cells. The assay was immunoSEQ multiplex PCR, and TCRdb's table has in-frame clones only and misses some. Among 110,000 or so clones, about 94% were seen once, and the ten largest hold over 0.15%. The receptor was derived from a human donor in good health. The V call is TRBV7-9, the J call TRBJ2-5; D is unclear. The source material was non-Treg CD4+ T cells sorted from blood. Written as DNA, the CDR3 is TGTGCCAGCAGCTTAGCAAGCAGACAAGAGACCCAGTACTTC. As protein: CASSLASRQETQYF. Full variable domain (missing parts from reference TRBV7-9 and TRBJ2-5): DTGVSQNPRHKITKRGQNVTFRCDPISEHNRLYWYRQTLGQGPEFLTYFQNEAQLEKSRLLSDRFSAERPKGSFSTLEIQRTEQGDSAMYLCASSLASRQETQYFGPGTRLLVL.